This T cell receptor beta chain came from a study of breast tumors, draining lymph nodes, adjacent tissues. This CDR3 has 12 amino acids. From germline, CDR1 is MDHEN and CDR2 SYDVKM. Trimming removed 6 bases at V and 4 bases at J, with 7 bases between. TCRdb reanalysed the multiplex PCR reads using MiXCR and keeps one entry per CDR3 protein. The sample lists about 230,000 distinct CDR3 sequences; 32% were seen once. This clonotype has at least ten counts. Samples came from axillary lymph nodes draining the breast cancer. Sequencing was done on a sample of axillary lymph node tissue. The clonotype was recovered from a female donor with breast cancer. Some clones in this sample may be carry-over from other donors' samples. V usage is TRBV28 and J usage is TRBJ1-3, with unresolved D. In DNA, the CDR3 is TGTGCCAGCAGCACACAGGGAAACACCATATATTTT. Its translation: CASSTQGNTIYF.